A single sample is the source of the 32 T cell receptor beta chains below, sequenced in a study of monozygotic twins with inflammatory bowel disease (dated by TCRdb to between 2018 and 2021). The receptor library was made with 5' RACE. TCRdb records Illumina HiSeq 2500 as the sequencer. Following TCRdb reprocessing, every CDR3 protein sequence forms one entry, and DNA is not provided. The table for this sample records more than 300,000 distinct CDR3 sequences. Together, the top ten hold approximately 5.4% of the sample. Sequencing was performed on blood. The receptors were gathered from a human donor with ulcerative colitis or Crohn's disease, or a healthy co-twin of an affected twin (not recorded which).

J is TRBJ2-5 and V is TRBV4-3; TCRdb indicates TRBD2, and absent DNA this call remains unverified. The CDR3 spans 16 residues. From germline, CDR1 is LGHNA and CDR2 YSLEER. This chain's CDR3 is CASSQKTSGTQETQYF.

The chain carries TRBV27 and TRBJ2-1; no DNA is available, so the TRBD2 call from TCRdb remains unchecked. The CDR3 contains 14 residues. Per the germline V gene, CDR1 is MNHEY and CDR2 is SMNVEV (reference sequence). This CDR3 reads CASGAGPPSNEQFF.

The gene calls are TRBV20-1 and TRBJ2-7; as DNA is missing, the TRBD1 call by TCRdb cannot be tested. The germline CDR1 and CDR2 sequences are DFQATT and SNEGSKA (reference sequence). The CDR3 consists of 13 residues. The CDR3 region is CSARVQGQYEQYF.

The chain is built from TRBV29-1 and TRBJ2-3; TCRdb calls TRBD1, which cannot be checked without DNA. The CDR3 sequence is 12 residues long. Germline V CDR1 and CDR2: SQVTM, ANQGSEA. The CDR3 region is CSVGGATDTQYF.

V is TRBV18 and J is TRBJ2-2. The V gene's germline CDR1 is KGHSH and CDR2 LQKENI. The CDR3 is 13 residues long. The CDR3 loop reads CASSPLDTGELFF.

The chain carries TRBV29-1 and TRBJ2-5; TCRdb's D call, TRBD2, is unchecked because there is no DNA. Germline loops: CDR1 SQVTM, CDR2 ANQGSEA. This CDR3 has 13 amino acids. The CDR3 region is CSVVLAGGETQYF.

J is TRBJ2-4 and V is TRBV24-1. There are 16 residues in the CDR3. Per germline, CDR1 KGHDR and CDR2 SFDVKD. CDR3 loop: CATSDESLVAKNIQYF.

V usage is TRBV6-4 and J usage is TRBJ2-3; TCRdb's D call, TRBD1, is unchecked because there is no DNA. CDR1 MRHNA and CDR2 SNTAGT come from the germline V gene. The CDR3 runs to 19 residues. The CDR3: CASNIEQGRGSFSTDTQYF.

The rearrangement uses TRBV7-9 and TRBJ2-1. CDR1 SEHNR and CDR2 FQNEAQ come from the germline V gene (reference sequence). The CDR3 is 16 amino acids. The CDR3: CASSLVYDNQYNEQFF.

V gene TRBV11-2 combines with J gene TRBJ2-7; checking the TCRdb D call of TRBD1 is not possible without DNA. The CDR3 has 14 amino acids. The germline CDR1 and CDR2 sequences are SGHAT and FQNNGV. The CDR3 loop reads CASSMDRVVGEQYF.

This chain links TRBV3-1 with TRBJ1-5. The CDR3 sequence is 12 residues long. Germline V gene sequence: CDR1 LGHDT, CDR2 YNNKEL (reference sequence). CDR3 sequence reads: CASREENQPQHF.

The rearrangement joins TRBV7-4 to TRBJ2-3. The CDR3 has 15 amino acids. Germline CDR1 SGHVT, CDR2 SQSDAQ. CDR3 region: CASSLVCRRADTQYF.

The gene calls are TRBV6-5 and TRBJ2-3. Germline V gives CDR1 MNHEY, CDR2 SVGAGI. The CDR3 is made up of 12 amino acids. The CDR3 protein is CASSSKADTQYF.

This rearrangement joins TRBV2 to TRBJ2-3; without DNA, the TCRdb call of TRBD2 cannot be checked. In germline, CDR1 is SNHLY, CDR2 FYNNEI. This CDR3 spans 15 amino acids. This chain's CDR3 is CASSEPGLAGGPQYF. The full variable domain, rest sourced from reference TRBV2 and TRBJ2-3, is EPEVTQTPSHQVTQMGQEVILRCVPISNHLYFYWYRQILGQKVEFLVSFYNNEISEKSEIFDDQFSVERPDGSNFTLKIRSTKLEDSAMYFCASSEPGLAGGPQYFGPGTRLTVL.

The rearrangement joins TRBV5-1 to TRBJ2-3; absent DNA, TCRdb's TRBD1 call cannot be checked. CDR3 length: 14 amino acids. Germline V gene lookup returns CDR1 SGHRS and CDR2 YFSETQ. The CDR3 loop is CASTRGADTDTQYF.

The V gene is TRBV12-3 or TRBV12-4, the J gene TRBJ2-3; TCRdb outputs TRBD2, but without DNA this stays unchecked. The CDR3 is 14 residues long. Here the CDR3 reads CASRPSGGTDTQYF.

The chain couples TRBV7-9 to TRBJ1-6. CDR3 size: 13 residues. In germline, CDR1 is SEHNR, CDR2 FQNEAQ (reference sequence). The CDR3 sequence is CASSLRENSPLHF.

The rearrangement links TRBV7-9 to TRBJ2-1; TCRdb proposes TRBD1, but this gene call is untestable without DNA. This CDR3 contains 16 residues. The germline V gene encodes CDR1 SEHNR and CDR2 FQNEAQ (reference sequence). CDR3 amino acids: CASRYTPGQGGNEQFF. Together with reference TRBV7-9 and TRBJ2-1, the CDR3 gives the full variable domain: DTGVSQNPRHKITKRGQNVTFRCDPISEHNRLYWYRQTLGQGPEFLTYFQNEAQLEKSRLLSDRFSAERPKGSFSTLEIQRTEQGDSAMYLCASRYTPGQGGNEQFFGPGTRLTVL.

This chain connects TRBV12-3 or TRBV12-4 to TRBJ1-6; TCRdb returns TRBD1, unconfirmable since there is no DNA. This CDR3 is 14 amino acids long. The CDR3 loop is CASSSQGANSPLHF.

The V and J genes are TRBV7-2 and TRBJ1-5; with no DNA, the TCRdb D assignment of TRBD1 cannot be verified. CDR3 length equals 15 residues. Germline assignment: CDR1 SGHTA and CDR2 FQGNSA. CDR3 protein: CASSLARVRNQPQHF.

The chain joins TRBV19 to TRBJ1-2; TCRdb indicates TRBD1, and absent DNA this call remains unverified. This CDR3 comprises 12 residues. Germline-derived CDR1 and CDR2 are LNHDA and SQIVND (reference sequence). CDR3 sequence: CASSQDTYGYTF.

The chain carries TRBV12-3 or TRBV12-4 and TRBJ1-2. The CDR3 consists of 17 residues. This CDR3 reads CASSSPSPRVGDYGYTF.

CDR3 loop: CASSLIPRGQRWNTQYF. The V call is TRBV7-9, the J call TRBJ2-3; TCRdb outputs TRBD1, but without DNA this stays unchecked. The CDR3 contains 17 residues. CDR1 and CDR2 (germline): SEHNR, FQNEAQ (reference sequence).

The chain uses TRBV20-1 and TRBJ2-7; checking the TCRdb D call of TRBD2 is not possible without DNA. From germline, CDR1 is DFQATT and CDR2 SNEGSKA (reference sequence). This CDR3 is 16 amino acids long. The CDR3 loop is CSAKSTSGRYTYEQYF.

This chain uses TRBV20-1 with TRBJ2-7; TCRdb calls TRBD2, which cannot be checked without DNA. The germline V gene has CDR1 DFQATT and CDR2 SNEGSKA (reference sequence). The CDR3 runs to 14 residues. This chain's CDR3 is CSARGLAGEYEQYF.

The gene calls are TRBV28 and TRBJ1-2. There are 14 residues in the CDR3. Germline V gene data show CDR1 as MDHEN and CDR2 as SYDVKM. This CDR3 reads CASSSAGGNYGYTF.

This chain joins TRBV30 and TRBJ1-5. CDR1 is GTSNPN and CDR2 is SVGIG in the germline V gene (reference sequence). The CDR3 length is 13 residues. CDR3 amino acids: CAWSTKSNQPQHF.

The V gene is TRBV5-6, the J gene TRBJ1-2. Germline V gives CDR1 SGHDT, CDR2 YYEEEE. The CDR3 has 13 amino acids. CDR3 region: CASSLKQIYGYTF.

This rearrangement joins TRBV7-9 to TRBJ1-2; TCRdb proposes TRBD1, but this gene call is untestable without DNA. Germline V lookup: CDR1 SEHNR, CDR2 FQNEAQ (reference sequence). The CDR3 runs 14 residues. The CDR3 loop reads CASSSQGIVYGYTF.

The chain uses TRBV29-1 and TRBJ2-2; lacking DNA, the TRBD2 call made by TCRdb goes unchecked. CDR1 and CDR2 (germline): SQVTM, ANQGSEA. The CDR3 runs 14 residues. The CDR3 is CSAKVQGHTGELFF.

V usage is TRBV7-8 and J usage is TRBJ1-2. The CDR3 covers 14 residues. The germline CDR1 and CDR2 sequences are SGHVS and FQNEAQ. CDR3 residues: CASSLVGSRLGYTF. Combining the CDR3 with reference TRBV7-8 and TRBJ1-2 gives the whole variable domain GAGVSQSPRYKVAKRGQDVALRCDPISGHVSLFWYQQALGQGPEFLTYFQNEAQLDKSGLPSDRFFAERPEGSVSTLKIQRTQQEDSAVYLCASSLVGSRLGYTFGSGTRLTVV.

This chain connects TRBV7-2 to TRBJ2-1; TCRdb names TRBD2, which stays unverified in the absence of DNA. The CDR3 runs to 16 residues. Germline V gene data show CDR1 as SGHTA and CDR2 as FQGNSA. The CDR3 is CASSERAGGIYNEQFF.